In this sample, the clone carrying this TCR beta chain turned up once. Its antigen is currently unknown. This sample is part of a study of T cell responses to AZD1222 COVID-19 vaccine. At the level of the study: Second-dose groups at about 4 or about 12 weeks were pooled. Study-wide findings and caveats: At baseline, seropositivity was found in only a handful of AZD1222 recipients.

Profiled with immunoSEQ multiplex PCR; TCRdb holds only in-frame clones, not every one. The sample shows 140,000 to 150,000 clones, 92% of them seen only once. The germline gives CDR1 SGHVS, CDR2 FQNEAQ. The CDR3 sequence is 17 residues long. Germline trimming cut 1 base from V and 1 base from J; bases unmatched to any gene: 7. The receptor was derived from an adult in good health. V gene TRBV7-8 combines with J gene TRBJ2-7, with TRBD1 identical over 10 bases. Sequenced here: peripheral blood, sampled on day 0 of AZD1222 vaccination. CDR3 bases: TGTGCCAGCAGCTTAGGGACAGGGGGGACACCGTCCTACGAGCAGTACTTC. Translating gives CASSLGTGGTPSYEQYF.